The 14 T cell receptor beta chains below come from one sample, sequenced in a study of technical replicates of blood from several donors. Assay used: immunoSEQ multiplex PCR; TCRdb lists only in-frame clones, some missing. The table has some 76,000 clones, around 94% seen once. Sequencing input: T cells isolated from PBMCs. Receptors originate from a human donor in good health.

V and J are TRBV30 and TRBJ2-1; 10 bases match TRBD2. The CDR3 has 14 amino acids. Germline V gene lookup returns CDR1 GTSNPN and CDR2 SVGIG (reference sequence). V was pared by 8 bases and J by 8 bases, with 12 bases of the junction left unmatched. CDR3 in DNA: TGTGCCAAGCATCAGCGGGAGGGGCCGCATGAGCAGTTCTTC. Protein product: CAKHQREGPHEQFF.

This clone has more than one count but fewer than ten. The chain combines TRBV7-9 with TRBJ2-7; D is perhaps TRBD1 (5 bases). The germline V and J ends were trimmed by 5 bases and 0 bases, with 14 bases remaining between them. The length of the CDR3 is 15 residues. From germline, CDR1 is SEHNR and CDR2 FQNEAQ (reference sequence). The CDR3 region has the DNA TGTGCCAGCAGCGGTCAGGGAATCAGCTCCTACGAGCAGTACTTC. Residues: CASSGQGISSYEQYF.

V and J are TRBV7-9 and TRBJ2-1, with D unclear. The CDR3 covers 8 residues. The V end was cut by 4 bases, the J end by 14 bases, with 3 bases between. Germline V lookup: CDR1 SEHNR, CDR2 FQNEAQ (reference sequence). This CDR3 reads CASSSEFF. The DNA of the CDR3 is TGTGCCAGCAGCTCCGAGTTCTTC.

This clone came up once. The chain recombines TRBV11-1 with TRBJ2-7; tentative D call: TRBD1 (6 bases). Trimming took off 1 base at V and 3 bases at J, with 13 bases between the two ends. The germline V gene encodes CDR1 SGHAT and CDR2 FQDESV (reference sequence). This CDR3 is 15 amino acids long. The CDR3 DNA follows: TGTGCCAGCAGCTTAGAAGCGTCAGGGGTCTACGAGCAGTACTTC. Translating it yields CASSLEASGVYEQYF.

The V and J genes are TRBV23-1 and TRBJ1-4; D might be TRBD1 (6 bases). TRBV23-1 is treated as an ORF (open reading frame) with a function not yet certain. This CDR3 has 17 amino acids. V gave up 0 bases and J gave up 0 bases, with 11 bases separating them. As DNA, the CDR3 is TGCGCCAGCAGTCAATCCTGGACAGCATCAACTAATGAAAAACTGTTTTTT. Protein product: CASSQSWTASTNEKLFF.

CDR3 nucleotides: TGTGCCAGCAGGCGGGAGGCCTACGAGCAGTACTTC. This gives the protein CASRREAYEQYF. V gene TRBV2 combines with J gene TRBJ2-7; 8 nucleotides align to TRBD2. The CDR3 totals 12 residues. Germline V gene data show CDR1 as SNHLY and CDR2 as FYNNEI. V lost 6 bases and J lost 2; bases outside the gene matches: 0.

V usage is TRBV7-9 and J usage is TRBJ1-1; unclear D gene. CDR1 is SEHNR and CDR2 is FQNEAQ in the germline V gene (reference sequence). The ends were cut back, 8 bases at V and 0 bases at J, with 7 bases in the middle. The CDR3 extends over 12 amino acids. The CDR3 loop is CASAIMNTEAFF. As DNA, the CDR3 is TGTGCCAGCGCTATCATGAACACTGAAGCTTTCTTT. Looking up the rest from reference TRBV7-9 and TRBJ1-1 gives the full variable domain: DTGVSQNPRHKITKRGQNVTFRCDPISEHNRLYWYRQTLGQGPEFLTYFQNEAQLEKSRLLSDRFSAERPKGSFSTLEIQRTEQGDSAMYLCASAIMNTEAFFGQGTRLTVV.

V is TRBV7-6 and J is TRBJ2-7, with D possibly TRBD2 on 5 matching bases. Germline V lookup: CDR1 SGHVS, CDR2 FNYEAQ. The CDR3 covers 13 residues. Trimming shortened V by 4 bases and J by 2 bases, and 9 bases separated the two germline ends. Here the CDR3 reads CASSSGVPYEQYF. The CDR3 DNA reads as TGTGCCAGCAGCTCCGGGGTTCCCTACGAGCAGTACTTC. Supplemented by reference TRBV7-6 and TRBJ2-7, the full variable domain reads GAGVSQSPRYKVTKRGQDVALRCDPISGHVSLYWYRQALGQGPEFLTYFNYEAQQDKSGLPNDRFSAERPEGSISTLTIQRTEQRDSAMYRCASSSGVPYEQYFGPGTRLTVT.

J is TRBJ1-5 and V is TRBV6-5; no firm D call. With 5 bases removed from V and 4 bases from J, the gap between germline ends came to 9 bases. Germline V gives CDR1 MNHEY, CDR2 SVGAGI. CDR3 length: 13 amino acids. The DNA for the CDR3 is TGTGCCAGCAGTCCGGGAGGAAATCAGCCCCAGCATTTT. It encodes CASSPGGNQPQHF.

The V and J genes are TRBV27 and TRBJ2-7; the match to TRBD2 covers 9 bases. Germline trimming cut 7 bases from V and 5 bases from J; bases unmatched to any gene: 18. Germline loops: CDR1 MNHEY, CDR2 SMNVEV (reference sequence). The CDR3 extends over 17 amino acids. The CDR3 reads CASTPLFVAGVRHEQYF. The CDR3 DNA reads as TGTGCCAGCACCCCCTTATTTGTAGCGGGAGTTAGACACGAGCAGTACTTC.

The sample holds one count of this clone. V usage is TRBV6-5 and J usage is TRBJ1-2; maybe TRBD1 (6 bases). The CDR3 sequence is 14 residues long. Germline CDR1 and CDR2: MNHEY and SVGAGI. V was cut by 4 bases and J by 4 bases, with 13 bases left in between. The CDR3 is CASSFTDSSYGYTF. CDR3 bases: TGTGCCAGCAGTTTCACGGACAGTTCCTATGGCTACACCTTC.

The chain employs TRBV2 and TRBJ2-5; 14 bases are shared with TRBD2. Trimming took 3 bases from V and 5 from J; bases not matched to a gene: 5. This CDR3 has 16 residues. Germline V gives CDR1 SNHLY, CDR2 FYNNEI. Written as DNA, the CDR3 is TGTGCCAGCAGTGAGCCGGGACTAGCGGGAGAGGAGACCCAGTACTTC. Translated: CASSEPGLAGEETQYF.

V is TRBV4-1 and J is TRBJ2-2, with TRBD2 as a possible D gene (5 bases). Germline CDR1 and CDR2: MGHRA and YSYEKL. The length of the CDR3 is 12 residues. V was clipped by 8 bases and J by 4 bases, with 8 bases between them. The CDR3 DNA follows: TGCGCCAGCCGAGGGAGCACCGGGGAGCTGTTTTTT. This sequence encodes CASRGSTGELFF.

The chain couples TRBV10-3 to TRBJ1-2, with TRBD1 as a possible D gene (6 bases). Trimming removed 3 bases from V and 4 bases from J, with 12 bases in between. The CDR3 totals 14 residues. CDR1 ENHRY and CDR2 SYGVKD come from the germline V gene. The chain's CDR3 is CAISDTGSVYGYTF. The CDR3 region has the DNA TGTGCCATCAGTGACACAGGGTCGGTCTATGGCTACACCTTC.